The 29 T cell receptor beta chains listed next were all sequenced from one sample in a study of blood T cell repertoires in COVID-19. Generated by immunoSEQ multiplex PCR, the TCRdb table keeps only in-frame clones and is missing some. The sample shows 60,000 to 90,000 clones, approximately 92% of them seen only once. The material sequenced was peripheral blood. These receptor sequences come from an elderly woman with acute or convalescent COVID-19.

CDR3 region: CASSPERVGNEQFF. In DNA, the CDR3 is TGTGCCAGCAGCCCGGAGCGGGTCGGCAATGAGCAGTTCTTC. This rearrangement joins TRBV7-6 to TRBJ2-1, with a weak D call TRBD2 (6 bases). V shed 5 bases and J shed 6 bases, with 14 bases lying between them. Germline values: CDR1 SGHVS, CDR2 FNYEAQ. The CDR3 runs 14 residues.

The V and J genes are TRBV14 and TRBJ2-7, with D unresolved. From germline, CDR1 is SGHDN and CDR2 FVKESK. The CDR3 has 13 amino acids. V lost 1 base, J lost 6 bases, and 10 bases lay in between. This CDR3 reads CASSQVLSFEQYF. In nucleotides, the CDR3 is TGTGCCAGCAGCCAAGTTTTGTCTTTCGAGCAGTACTTC.

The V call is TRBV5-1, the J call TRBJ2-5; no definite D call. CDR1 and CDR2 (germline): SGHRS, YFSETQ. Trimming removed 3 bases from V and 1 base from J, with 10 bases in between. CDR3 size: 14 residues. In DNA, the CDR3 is TGCGCCAGCAGCTCGAGGCCATCCCAAGAGACCCAGTACTTC. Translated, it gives CASSSRPSQETQYF.

CDR3 residues: CASSPRQGILNTEAFF. CDR3 sequence (DNA): TGTGCCAGCAGCCCGCGACAGGGAATTTTGAACACTGAAGCTTTCTTT. The V and J genes are TRBV5-4 and TRBJ1-1; 7 bases map to TRBD1. The CDR3 totals 16 residues. Germline trimming cut 4 bases from V and 0 bases from J; bases unmatched to any gene: 9. From germline, CDR1 is SGHNT and CDR2 YYREEE (reference sequence).

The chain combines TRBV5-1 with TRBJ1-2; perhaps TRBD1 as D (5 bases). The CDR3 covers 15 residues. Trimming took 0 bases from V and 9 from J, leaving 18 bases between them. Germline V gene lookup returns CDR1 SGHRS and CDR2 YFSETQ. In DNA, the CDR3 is TGCGCCAGCAGCTTGGAACAGGTGGTTCTTTCAAGCTACACCTTC. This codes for CASSLEQVVLSSYTF.

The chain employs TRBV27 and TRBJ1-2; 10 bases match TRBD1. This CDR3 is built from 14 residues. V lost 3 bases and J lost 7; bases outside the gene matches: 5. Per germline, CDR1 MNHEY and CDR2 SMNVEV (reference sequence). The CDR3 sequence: CASSFGQGEGGYTF. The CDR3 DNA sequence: TGTGCCAGCAGTTTTGGACAGGGGGAGGGTGGCTACACCTTC.

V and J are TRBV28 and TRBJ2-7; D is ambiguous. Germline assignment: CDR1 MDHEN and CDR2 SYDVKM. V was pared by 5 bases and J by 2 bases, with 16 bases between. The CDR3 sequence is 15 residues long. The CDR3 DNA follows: TGTGCCAGCAGTCCTAGGCCAAATCTAGCCTACGAGCAGTACTTC. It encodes CASSPRPNLAYEQYF.

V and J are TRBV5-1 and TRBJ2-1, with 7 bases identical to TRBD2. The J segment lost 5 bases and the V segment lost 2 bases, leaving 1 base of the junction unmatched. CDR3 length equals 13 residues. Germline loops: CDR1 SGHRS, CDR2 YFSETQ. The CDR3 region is CASSFGRDNEQFF. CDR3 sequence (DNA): TGCGCCAGCAGCTTTGGGAGGGACAATGAGCAGTTCTTC.

The DNA of the CDR3 is TGTGCCAGCTCACCACTGGAGAAGGCTGGCTACACCTTC. This codes for CASSPLEKAGYTF. The V call is TRBV18, the J call TRBJ1-2; D gene uncertain. The CDR3 is 13 amino acids. V lost 1 base, J lost 7 bases, and 10 bases lay in between. Germline CDR1 and CDR2: KGHSH and LQKENI.

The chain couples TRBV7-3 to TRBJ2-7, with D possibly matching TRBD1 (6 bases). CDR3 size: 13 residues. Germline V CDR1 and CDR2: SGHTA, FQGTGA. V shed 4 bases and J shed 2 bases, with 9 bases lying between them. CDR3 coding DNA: TGTGCCAGCAGCTCGACAGGTGCCTACGAGCAGTACTTC. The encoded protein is CASSSTGAYEQYF.

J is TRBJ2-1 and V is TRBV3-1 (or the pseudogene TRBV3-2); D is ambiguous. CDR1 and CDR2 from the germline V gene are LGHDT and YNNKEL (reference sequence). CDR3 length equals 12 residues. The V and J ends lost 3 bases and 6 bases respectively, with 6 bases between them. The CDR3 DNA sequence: TGTGCCAGCAGCCAGAGAGTCAATGAGCAGTTCTTC. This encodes CASSQRVNEQFF.

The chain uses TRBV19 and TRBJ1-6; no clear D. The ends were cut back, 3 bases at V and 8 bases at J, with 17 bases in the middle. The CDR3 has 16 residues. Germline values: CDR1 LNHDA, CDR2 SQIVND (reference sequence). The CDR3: CASSIGMTRSYSPLHF. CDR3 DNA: TGTGCCAGTAGTATCGGGATGACAAGATCATATTCACCCCTCCACTTT.

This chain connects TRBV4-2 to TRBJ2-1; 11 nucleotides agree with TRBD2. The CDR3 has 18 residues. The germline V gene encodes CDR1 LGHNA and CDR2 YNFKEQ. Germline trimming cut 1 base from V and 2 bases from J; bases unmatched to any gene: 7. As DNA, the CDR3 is TGTGCCAGCAGCCAAGCTGGAACTAGCGGGGGAACCTACAATGAGCAGTTCTTC. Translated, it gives CASSQAGTSGGTYNEQFF.

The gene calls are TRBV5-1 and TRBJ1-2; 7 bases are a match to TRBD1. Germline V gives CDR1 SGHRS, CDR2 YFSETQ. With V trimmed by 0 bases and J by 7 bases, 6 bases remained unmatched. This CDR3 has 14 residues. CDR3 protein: CASSLEGQKVGYTF. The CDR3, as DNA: TGCGCCAGCAGCTTGGAGGGACAGAAAGTTGGCTACACCTTC.

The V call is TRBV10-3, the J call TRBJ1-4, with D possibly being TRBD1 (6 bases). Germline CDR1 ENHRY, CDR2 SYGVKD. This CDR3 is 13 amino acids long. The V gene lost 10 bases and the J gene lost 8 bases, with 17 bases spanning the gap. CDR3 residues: CATNRASEEKLFF. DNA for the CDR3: TGTGCCACAAACAGGGCGTCCGAAGAAAAACTGTTTTTT.

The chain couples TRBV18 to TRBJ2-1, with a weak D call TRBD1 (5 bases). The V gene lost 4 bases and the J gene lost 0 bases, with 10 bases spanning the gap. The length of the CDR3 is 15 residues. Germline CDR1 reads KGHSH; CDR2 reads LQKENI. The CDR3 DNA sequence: TGTGCCAGCTCACGACAGTCTCGCTCCTACAATGAGCAGTTCTTC. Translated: CASSRQSRSYNEQFF.

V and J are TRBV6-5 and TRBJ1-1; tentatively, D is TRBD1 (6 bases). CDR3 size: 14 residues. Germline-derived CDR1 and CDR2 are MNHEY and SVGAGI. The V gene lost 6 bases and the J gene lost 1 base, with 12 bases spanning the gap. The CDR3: CASRGGRGNTEAFF. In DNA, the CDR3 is TGTGCCAGCAGGGGGGGGCGTGGGAACACTGAAGCTTTCTTT.

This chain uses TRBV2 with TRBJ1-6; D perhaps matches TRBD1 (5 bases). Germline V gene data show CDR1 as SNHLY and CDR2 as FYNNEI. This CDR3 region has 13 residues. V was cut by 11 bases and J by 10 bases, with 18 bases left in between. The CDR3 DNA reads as TGTGCCGGGGGGACGGGGGTAGGCTCACCCCTCCACTTT. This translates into CAGGTGVGSPLHF.

The CDR3 nucleotides are TGTGCCAGCAGCGTAGTTCAGCAAAGCGCTGAAGCTTTCTTT. Translated, it gives CASSVVQQSAEAFF. V and J are TRBV9 and TRBJ1-1, with unresolved D. Germline assignment: CDR1 SGDLS and CDR2 YYNGEE. The CDR3 loop spans 14 amino acids. Trimming stripped 0 bases from V and 6 bases from J, with 12 bases between.

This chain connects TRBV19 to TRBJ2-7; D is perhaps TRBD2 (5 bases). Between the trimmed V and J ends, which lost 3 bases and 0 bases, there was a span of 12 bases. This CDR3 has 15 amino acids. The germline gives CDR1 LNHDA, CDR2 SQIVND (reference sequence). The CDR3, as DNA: TGTGCCAGTAGTATCCGAGGGCCCCTCTCCTACGAGCAGTACTTC. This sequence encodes CASSIRGPLSYEQYF.

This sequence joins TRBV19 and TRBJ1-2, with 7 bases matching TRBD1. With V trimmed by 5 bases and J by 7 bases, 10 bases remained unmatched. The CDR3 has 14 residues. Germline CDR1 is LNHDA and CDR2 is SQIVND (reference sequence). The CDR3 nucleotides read TGTGCCAGTAGTCCCAGGGGGGGACTAGGTGGCTACACCTTC. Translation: CASSPRGGLGGYTF.

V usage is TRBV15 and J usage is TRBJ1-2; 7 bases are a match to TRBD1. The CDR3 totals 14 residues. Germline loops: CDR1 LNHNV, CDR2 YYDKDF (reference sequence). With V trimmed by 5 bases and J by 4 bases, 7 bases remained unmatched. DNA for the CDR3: TGTGCCACCAGCTCCCGACAGGGACCCTATGGCTACACCTTC. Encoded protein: CATSSRQGPYGYTF.

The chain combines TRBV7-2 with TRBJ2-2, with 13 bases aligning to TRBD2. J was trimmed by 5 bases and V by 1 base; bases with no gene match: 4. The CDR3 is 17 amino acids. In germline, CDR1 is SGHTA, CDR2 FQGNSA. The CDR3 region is CASSLVLAGGPTGELFF. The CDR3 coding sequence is TGTGCCAGCAGCTTAGTACTAGCGGGGGGGCCGACCGGGGAGCTGTTTTTT.

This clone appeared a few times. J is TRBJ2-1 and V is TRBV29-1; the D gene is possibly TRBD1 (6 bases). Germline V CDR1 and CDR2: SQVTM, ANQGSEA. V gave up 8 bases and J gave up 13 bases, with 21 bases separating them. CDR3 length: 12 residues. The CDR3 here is CSSRDNRAPQFF. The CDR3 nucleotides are TGCAGCTCTCGGGACAATCGGGCCCCTCAGTTCTTC.

The CDR3 loop is CASSQYTSYEQYF. The CDR3, as DNA: TGTGCCAGCAGCCAGTATACTTCCTACGAGCAGTACTTC. This chain links TRBV3-1 (or the pseudogene TRBV3-2) with TRBJ2-7; no clear D. V was pared by 3 bases and J by 1 base, with 7 bases between. The CDR3 loop spans 13 amino acids. Germline V CDR1 and CDR2: LGHDT, YNNKEL (reference sequence).

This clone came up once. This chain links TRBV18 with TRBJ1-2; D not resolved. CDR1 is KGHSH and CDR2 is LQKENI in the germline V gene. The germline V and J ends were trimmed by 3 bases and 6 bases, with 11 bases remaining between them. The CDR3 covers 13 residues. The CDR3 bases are TGTGCCAGCTCACCCAACCTCCAGGATGGCTACACCTTC. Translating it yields CASSPNLQDGYTF.

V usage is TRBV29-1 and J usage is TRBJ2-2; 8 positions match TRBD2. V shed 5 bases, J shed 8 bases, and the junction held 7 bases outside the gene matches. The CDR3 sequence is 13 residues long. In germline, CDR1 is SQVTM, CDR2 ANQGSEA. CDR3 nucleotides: TGCAGCGTTACGAAGCGGGAGAAAGGGGAGCTGTTTTTT. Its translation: CSVTKREKGELFF.

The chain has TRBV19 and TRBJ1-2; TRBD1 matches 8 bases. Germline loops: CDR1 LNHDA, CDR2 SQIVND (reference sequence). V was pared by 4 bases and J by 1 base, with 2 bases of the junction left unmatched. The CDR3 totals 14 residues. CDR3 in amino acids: CASSRQGNNYGYTF. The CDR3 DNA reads TGTGCCAGTAGTAGACAGGGGAATAACTATGGCTACACCTTC.

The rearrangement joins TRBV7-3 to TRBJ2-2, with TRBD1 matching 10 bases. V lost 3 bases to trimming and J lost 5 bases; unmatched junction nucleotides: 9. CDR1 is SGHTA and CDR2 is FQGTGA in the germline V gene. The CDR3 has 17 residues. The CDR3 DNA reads TGTGCCAGCAGCTTGACAGGGGGCCCAGGTTGGACCGGGGAGCTGTTTTTT. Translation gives CASSLTGGPGWTGELFF.